This entry lists 32 T cell receptor beta chains sequenced from one sample in a study of Graves' ophthalmopathy and Graves' hyperthyroidism. Using RNA transcripts, the TCR beta CDR3 regions were amplified. An initial RT-PCR round employing HTBI primers preceded a second-round multiplex PCR. MiXCR, run by TCRdb on the multiplex PCR reads, gives a single entry per CDR3 protein. The sample gives approximately 330,000 distinct CDR3 sequences, about a sixth of which show up once; approximately 13% is in the top ten. Sequences were obtained from peripheral blood. The receptors here all came from an adult man with Graves' ophthalmopathy.

This clonotype has at least ten counts. DNA for the CDR3: TGTGCCAGCAGCCAACAGGGGCGGGTTGGGTATGGCTACACCTTC. Translation: CASSQQGRVGYGYTF. The chain recombines TRBV4-2 with TRBJ1-2; D might be TRBD1 (6 bases). Germline V CDR1 and CDR2: LGHNA, YNFKEQ. The CDR3 totals 15 residues. The V and J ends lost 2 bases and 5 bases respectively, with 15 bases between them.

This clonotype was seen ten or more times. The rearrangement uses TRBV19 and TRBJ1-5; D call uncertain. There are 17 residues in the CDR3. CDR1 and CDR2 (germline): LNHDA, SQIVND (reference sequence). V was shortened by 1 base and J by 0 bases, with 13 bases between the two germline ends. CDR3 region: CASSIAVIEHSNQPQHF. DNA for the CDR3: TGTGCCAGTAGTATAGCAGTGATTGAGCATAGCAATCAGCCCCAGCATTTT.

This clonotype was detected ten times or more. The gene calls are TRBV29-1 and TRBJ2-7; D possibly corresponds to TRBD1 (5 bases). CDR3 size: 14 residues. Germline CDR1 reads SQVTM; CDR2 reads ANQGSEA. V lost 1 base, J lost 3 bases, and 13 bases lay in between. Here the CDR3 reads CSVEVGATVYEQYF. The CDR3 DNA is TGCAGCGTTGAAGTAGGAGCGACAGTCTACGAGCAGTACTTC.

This clonotype was observed a few times. V is TRBV27 and J is TRBJ1-1, with 8 bases identical to TRBD1. From germline, CDR1 is MNHEY and CDR2 SMNVEV (reference sequence). This CDR3 is 14 amino acids long. Trimming removed 3 bases from V and 7 bases from J; junction bases left unmatched: 7. Written as DNA, the CDR3 is TGTGCCAGCAGTTTTAATGCAGGGGGCTATGAAGCTTTCTTT. As protein: CASSFNAGGYEAFF.

Many counts were recorded for this clonotype. The V gene is TRBV7-6, the J gene TRBJ2-5, with 10 nucleotides matching TRBD2. The J segment lost 0 bases and the V segment lost 2 bases, leaving 9 bases of the junction unmatched. The length of the CDR3 is 18 residues. Germline CDR1 reads SGHVS; CDR2 reads FNYEAQ. CDR3 amino acids: CASSLPGLARSYQETQYF. The CDR3 DNA reads TGTGCCAGCAGCTTACCGGGACTAGCGCGATCCTACCAAGAGACCCAGTACTTC.

Ten or more counts support this clonotype. This sequence joins TRBV5-5 and TRBJ2-3, with TRBD2 matching 8 bases. The J segment lost 4 bases and the V segment lost 0 bases, leaving 4 bases of the junction unmatched. The CDR3 covers 15 residues. Germline CDR1 is SGHKS and CDR2 is YYEKEE (reference sequence). The CDR3 region has the DNA TGTGCCAGCAGCTTGGCCGGGACTAGTTCAGATACGCAGTATTTT. This codes for CASSLAGTSSDTQYF.

Points on this clonotype: Since a much larger clone is just one base distant, this may be a read error. The chain has TRBV7-3 and TRBJ1-1; D remains unclear. The germline gives CDR1 SGHTA, CDR2 FQGTGA. The CDR3 has 13 amino acids. Trimming removed 1 base from V and 3 bases from J, with 6 bases in between. The CDR3 loop reads CASSLNTHTEAFF. The CDR3 DNA sequence: TGTGCCAGCAGCTTAAACACGCACACTGAAGCTTTCTTT.

The rearrangement links TRBV6-1 to TRBJ1-5; 7 bases fit TRBD1. The CDR3 consists of 14 residues. Losses at the gene ends were 6 bases for V and 4 bases for J; bases not matched to a gene: 6. Germline CDR1 is MNHNS and CDR2 is SASEGT. The CDR3 sequence: CASRTGFRNQPQHF. The CDR3 DNA is TGTGCCAGCAGGACAGGGTTTAGGAATCAGCCCCAGCATTTT.

This clonotype has a handful of counts. The rearrangement links TRBV24-1 to TRBJ2-5; the match to TRBD2 covers 7 bases. CDR3 length: 16 residues. After removal of 4 bases from V and 0 bases from J, the junction contained 7 bases not matched to a gene. Germline V gene lookup returns CDR1 KGHDR and CDR2 SFDVKD. The CDR3 coding sequence is TGTGCCACCAGTGACCCTTCTAGCGGAGACCAAGAGACCCAGTACTTC. Amino acids: CATSDPSSGDQETQYF.

The V gene is TRBV6-2 or TRBV6-3, the J gene TRBJ2-2; 9 nucleotides match TRBD2. The CDR3 loop spans 17 amino acids. The germline gives CDR1 MNHEY, CDR2 SVGEGT. V shed 2 bases and J 3 bases; nucleotides not matched to a gene: 7. In DNA, the CDR3 is TGTGCCAGCAGTTACGATCCGCGGGAGGGAGACACCGGGGAGCTGTTTTTT. Its translation: CASSYDPREGDTGELFF.

This clonotype was seen repeatedly, ten times or more. The chain carries TRBV5-1 and TRBJ2-2; 7 nucleotides line up with TRBD1. The CDR3 sequence is 16 residues long. J was trimmed by 6 bases and V by 0 bases; bases with no gene match: 8. The germline gives CDR1 SGHRS, CDR2 YFSETQ. CDR3 sequence (DNA): TGCGCCAGCAGCTTGGAACAGGGGATGTCCGCCGGGGAGCTGTTTTTT. This sequence encodes CASSLEQGMSAGELFF.

The table lists this clonotype with many counts. The CDR3 bases are TGTGCCAGCAGCTCGACACGAAATTCACCCCTCCACTTT. Protein sequence: CASSSTRNSPLHF. V and J are TRBV6-1 and TRBJ1-6; no reliable D call. Germline assignment: CDR1 MNHNS and CDR2 SASEGT. The CDR3 sequence is 13 residues long. V was cut by 6 bases and J by 7 bases, with 10 bases left in between.

This clonotype was detected ten times or more. Here the CDR3 DNA reads TGTGCCAGCAGCTTTGAAGCGGCTGGAAACACCATATATTTT. Translated: CASSFEAAGNTIYF. The chain carries TRBV7-6 and TRBJ1-3; D gene unclear. V dropped 3 bases and J dropped 2 bases, with 8 bases sitting between them. CDR3 length: 14 amino acids. Germline V gene sequence: CDR1 SGHVS, CDR2 FNYEAQ.

Many counts were recorded for this clonotype. The chain combines TRBV20-1 with TRBJ1-3; the D is unclear. Trimming cost V 1 base and J 8 bases, with 12 bases left between them. Germline CDR1 reads DFQATT; CDR2 reads SNEGSKA (reference sequence). This CDR3 region has 13 residues. The CDR3 DNA sequence: TGCAGTGCTAGAGTCGCGGGTTTGGACACCATATATTTT. It is translated as CSARVAGLDTIYF.

This clonotype was seen many times. This sequence joins TRBV28 and TRBJ2-7; D perhaps matches TRBD2 (6 bases). From germline, CDR1 is MDHEN and CDR2 SYDVKM. Trimming pared 3 bases from V and 0 bases from J, leaving 18 bases between. This CDR3 has 17 residues. The CDR3 DNA reads TGTGCCAGCAGTTTTTTCGGTCTAGCGTTAAGCTCCTACGAGCAGTACTTC. Its protein product is CASSFFGLALSSYEQYF.

This clonotype was counted at least ten times. This chain connects TRBV6-1 to TRBJ2-7; 13 bases align to TRBD2. V was clipped by 3 bases and J by 4 bases; unmatched bases: 3. This CDR3 has 15 amino acids. Germline CDR1 and CDR2: MNHNS and SASEGT. The DNA for the CDR3 is TGTGCCAGCAGTGAGCCGGGACTAGCGGGATACGAGCAGTACTTC. It specifies CASSEPGLAGYEQYF.

In this sample, this clonotype turned up many times. V is TRBV6-5 and J is TRBJ2-5; TRBD2 matches 8 bases. The germline V gene has CDR1 MNHEY and CDR2 SVGAGI. The CDR3 has 16 residues. V lost 7 bases, J lost 1 base, and 11 bases stayed unmatched. CDR3 bases: TGTGCCAGCACCATAGTTCGGGGGGGGGGCCAAGAGACCCAGTACTTC. Encoded protein: CASTIVRGGGQETQYF.

This clonotype was seen ten or more times. The V gene is TRBV2, the J gene TRBJ1-1; no clear D. Germline V gene lookup returns CDR1 SNHLY and CDR2 FYNNEI. The CDR3 has 13 amino acids. The V end was cut by 7 bases, the J end by 2 bases, with 11 bases between. The CDR3 DNA reads as TGTGCCAGCACCGGCCAGAAAAACACTGAAGCTTTCTTT. It is translated as CASTGQKNTEAFF.

This clonotype has at least ten counts. The chain employs TRBV27 and TRBJ2-5, with D perhaps TRBD1 (5 bases). V dropped 0 bases and J dropped 1 base, with 9 bases sitting between them. The CDR3 is 15 amino acids. Germline CDR1 and CDR2: MNHEY and SMNVEV (reference sequence). CDR3: CASSLSRQSQETQYF. In DNA, the CDR3 is TGTGCCAGCAGTTTATCTCGACAGTCCCAAGAGACCCAGTACTTC.

This clonotype was found many times. V usage is TRBV27 and J usage is TRBJ2-7; 11 positions match TRBD2. The length of the CDR3 is 16 residues. Per germline, CDR1 MNHEY and CDR2 SMNVEV (reference sequence). The V and J ends lost 3 bases and 7 bases, in that order; junction bases with no gene match: 11. The CDR3 DNA is TGTGCCAGCAGTTTTCTACTGACTAGCGGGACTGGAGAGCAGTACTTC. It codes for CASSFLLTSGTGEQYF.

This clonotype was seen at least ten times. The V call is TRBV6-1, the J call TRBJ1-2, with 7 bases matching TRBD1. Unmatched junction bases numbered 15, after V lost 8 bases and J lost 9 bases. CDR3 length: 14 residues. Looked up from germline, CDR1 is MNHNS and CDR2 is SASEGT. The CDR3 here is CASSGATGARSYTF. The CDR3 coding sequence is TGTGCCAGCTCCGGAGCTACAGGGGCGCGCAGCTACACCTTC.

V is TRBV15 and J is TRBJ2-5; D tentatively fits TRBD1 or TRBD2 (5 bases each). V gave up 4 bases and J gave up 5 bases, with 14 bases separating them. The germline gives CDR1 LNHNV, CDR2 YYDKDF (reference sequence). This CDR3 contains 14 residues. The CDR3 here is CATSTGQGGETQYF. The CDR3 DNA reads as TGTGCCACCAGCACAGGGCAGGGCGGGGAGACCCAGTACTTC. The whole variable domain, remainder taken from reference TRBV15 and TRBJ2-5, is DAMVIQNPRYQVTQFGKPVTLSCSQTLNHNVMYWYQQKSSQAPKLLFHYYDKDFNNEADTPDNFQSRRPNTSFCFLDIRSPGLGDTAMYLCATSTGQGGETQYFGPGTRLLVL.

The genes are TRBV30 and TRBJ1-6; 7 bases are shared with TRBD1. With 3 bases clipped from V and 7 bases from J, the junction kept 3 bases outside the gene matches. The germline V gene has CDR1 GTSNPN and CDR2 SVGIG (reference sequence). CDR3 size: 13 residues. In DNA form, the CDR3 reads TGTGCCTGGAGCGGGACAGAGAATTCACCCCTCCACTTT. It encodes CAWSGTENSPLHF.

At least ten counts were recorded for this clonotype. The chain employs TRBV6-4 and TRBJ2-7; TRBD2 aligns across 13 bases. Germline CDR1 reads MRHNA; CDR2 reads SNTAGT. This CDR3 region has 19 residues. Unmatched junction bases numbered 13, after V lost 2 bases and J lost 3 bases. This CDR3 reads CASSDPSGTSGIQYYEQYF. CDR3 bases: TGTGCCAGCAGTGACCCCTCCGGGACTAGCGGGATACAATACTACGAGCAGTACTTC.

This clonotype was observed many times. V is TRBV11-2 and J is TRBJ2-7; D not resolved. Germline-derived CDR1 and CDR2 are SGHAT and FQNNGV. Trimming took 1 base from V and 1 from J, leaving 5 bases between them. CDR3 length: 13 residues. The CDR3 protein is CASSLVGSYEQYF. The CDR3 nucleotides read TGTGCCAGCAGCTTAGTAGGGTCCTACGAGCAGTACTTC. Full variable domain (missing parts from reference TRBV11-2 and TRBJ2-7): EAGVAQSPRYKIIEKRQSVAFWCNPISGHATLYWYQQILGQGPKLLIQFQNNGVVDDSQLPKDRFSAERLKGVDSTLKIQPAKLEDSAVYLCASSLVGSYEQYFGPGTRLTVT.

This clonotype was detected many times. The rearrangement links TRBV6-1 to TRBJ1-1, with D perhaps TRBD1 (5 bases). Germline V lookup: CDR1 MNHNS, CDR2 SASEGT. The V end lost 5 bases, the J end lost 1 base, and 14 bases lay between the germline ends. This CDR3 contains 15 residues. Here the CDR3 reads CASSPTGTANTEAFF. Here the CDR3 DNA reads TGTGCCAGCAGTCCCACCGGGACCGCGAACACTGAAGCTTTCTTT.

This clonotype was picked up many times. The rearrangement uses TRBV7-8 and TRBJ2-5, with D perhaps TRBD1 (5 bases). The CDR3 length is 13 residues. Germline loops: CDR1 SGHVS, CDR2 FQNEAQ. V was trimmed by 3 bases and J by 3 bases, leaving 8 bases between them. The CDR3 DNA follows: TGTGCCAGCAGCTTGACAGCAGAAGAGACCCAGTACTTC. Encoded protein: CASSLTAEETQYF. Supplemented by reference TRBV7-8 and TRBJ2-5, the full variable domain reads GAGVSQSPRYKVAKRGQDVALRCDPISGHVSLFWYQQALGQGPEFLTYFQNEAQLDKSGLPSDRFFAERPEGSVSTLKIQRTQQEDSAVYLCASSLTAEETQYFGPGTRLLVL.

This clonotype was found many times. The chain carries TRBV10-3 and TRBJ2-7; D gene uncertain. Germline loops: CDR1 ENHRY, CDR2 SYGVKD. The V end was cut by 0 bases, the J end by 6 bases, with 9 bases between. The CDR3 has 13 residues. For the CDR3, the DNA is TGTGCCATCAGTGAGTCGAGACCGTCCGAGCAGTACTTC. Translated: CAISESRPSEQYF.

About this clonotype itself: It may be a read error: a sequence one base away is much more abundant. V is TRBV12-3 or TRBV12-4 and J is TRBJ1-2, with D maybe TRBD1 (5 bases). V shed 7 bases and J shed 9 bases, with 15 bases lying between them. The CDR3 runs 12 residues. CDR3 DNA sequence: TGTGCCAGCACTAAATGGGACGTAAGCTACACCTTC. It translates to CASTKWDVSYTF.

This clonotype showed up many times. This chain joins TRBV9 and TRBJ2-7; TRBD2 matches 7 bases. Unmatched junction bases numbered 11, after V lost 0 bases and J lost 5 bases. This CDR3 is built from 16 residues. Germline CDR1 SGDLS, CDR2 YYNGEE. For the CDR3, the DNA is TGTGCCAGCAGCGTAGAATCTGGACTAGGACTCGACGAGCAGTACTTC. Its protein is CASSVESGLGLDEQYF.

This clonotype was detected only a few times. Without the conserved terminal phenylalanine or tryptophan, this CDR3 likely stems from a read error. The chain employs TRBV7-3 and TRBJ1-1; D uncertain. CDR1 SGHTA and CDR2 FQGTGA come from the germline V gene. This CDR3 spans 13 amino acids. V lost 5 bases, J lost 1 base, and 8 bases lay in between. CDR3 DNA sequence: TGTGCCAGCAGCAGGAGCGGGAACACTGAAGCTTTCTCT. Translating it yields CASSRSGNTEAFS.

In this sample, this clonotype turned up a few times. A much bigger clone sits one base away, suggesting this may be a read error. The V call is TRBV29-1, the J call TRBJ1-1; D is undetermined. Trimming cost V 4 bases and J 4 bases, with 16 bases left between them. CDR1 and CDR2 (germline): SQVTM, ANQGSEA. This CDR3 comprises 14 residues. The CDR3, as DNA: TGCAGCGTTGTCTCGGCACCTTGGATCACTGAAGCTTTCTTT. It specifies CSVVSAPWITEAFF.